What follows are 23 T cell receptor beta chains derived from one specimen sequenced in a study of blood T cell repertoires in COVID-19. Measured with immunoSEQ multiplex PCR; TCRdb has only the in-frame clones, and not every one. This sample has about 230,000 clones, with approximately 81% found just once. What was sequenced was peripheral blood. These receptors all come from a middle-aged man with acute or convalescent COVID-19.

The chain combines TRBV6-5 with TRBJ1-6; D uncertain. The CDR3 covers 13 residues. Germline loops: CDR1 MNHEY, CDR2 SVGAGI. V was clipped by 6 bases and J by 0 bases, with 3 bases between them. This chain's CDR3 is CASRSSYNSPLHF. For the CDR3, the DNA is TGTGCCAGCAGGAGCTCCTATAATTCACCCCTCCACTTT.

The J gene is TRBJ2-1, the V gene TRBV21-1; TRBD2, the table's D call, was not compared with the DNA. TRBV21-1 corresponds to a pseudogene. The CDR3 runs to 13 residues. CDR3 in amino acids: CASLGLCYNEQFF. The CDR3 region has the DNA TGTGCCAGCTTGGGACTTTGCTACAATGAGCAGTTCTTC.

The chain is built from TRBV2 and TRBJ1-1; a weak D match, TRBD1 (6 bases). V was shortened by 6 bases and J by 4 bases, with 15 bases between the two germline ends. The germline gives CDR1 SNHLY, CDR2 FYNNEI. This CDR3 has 14 amino acids. This CDR3 reads CASRARAGATEAFF. The CDR3 DNA follows: TGTGCCAGCAGGGCCAGGGCGGGGGCCACTGAAGCTTTCTTT.

V is TRBV19 and J is TRBJ1-5, with 10 bases identical to TRBD1. V shed 4 bases and J 7 bases; nucleotides not matched to a gene: 4. This CDR3 region has 14 residues. Germline V gives CDR1 LNHDA, CDR2 SQIVND (reference sequence). The CDR3 nucleotides read TGTGCCAGTAGTACGGGACAGGGGAGCCAGCCCCAGCATTTT. This codes for CASSTGQGSQPQHF.

This chain uses TRBV5-8 with TRBJ2-7; 7 bases fit TRBD2. The CDR3 length is 15 residues. Germline V gene data show CDR1 as SGHTS and CDR2 as YDEGEE. The V segment lost 0 bases and the J segment 0 bases; nucleotides outside the gene matches: 3. CDR3 DNA: TGTGCCAGCAGCTTGGCGGGGGGACGCTCCTACGAGCAGTACTTC. Translation gives CASSLAGGRSYEQYF.

This clone was found once. This chain joins TRBV20-1 and TRBJ1-1, with no clear D. The CDR3 spans 11 residues. Germline CDR1 reads DFQATT; CDR2 reads SNEGSKA (reference sequence). V shed 5 bases and J shed 11 bases, with 15 bases lying between them. The CDR3 region has the DNA TGCAGTGCTTTAACGGGAGGTGGGGCTTTCTTT. This translates into CSALTGGGAFF.

V and J are TRBV27 and TRBJ2-6; TRBD1 might be the D (5 bases). Trimming removed 6 bases at V and 4 bases at J, with 19 bases between. The CDR3 consists of 17 residues. Looked up from germline, CDR1 is MNHEY and CDR2 is SMNVEV (reference sequence). CDR3: CASRQGGPGSGANVLTF. DNA of the CDR3: TGTGCCAGCAGGCAGGGTGGACCTGGGTCCGGGGCCAACGTCCTGACTTTC.

The rearrangement links TRBV28 to TRBJ2-7; TRBD1 is a possible D gene (6 bases). Germline V CDR1 and CDR2: MDHEN, SYDVKM. The length of the CDR3 is 13 residues. The V end lost 10 bases, the J end lost 2 bases, and 15 bases lay between the germline ends. The CDR3 DNA follows: TGTGCCACCCAGGACAGTAAAACCTACGAGCAGTACTTC. Translating gives CATQDSKTYEQYF.

This rearrangement joins TRBV9 to TRBJ2-7; possible D gene TRBD1, 6 bases. With 2 bases removed from V and 4 bases from J, the gap between germline ends came to 16 bases. Germline V lookup: CDR1 SGDLS, CDR2 YYNGEE. The CDR3 consists of 15 residues. CDR3: CASSVDQGSGYEQYF. Here the CDR3 DNA reads TGTGCCAGCAGCGTTGATCAGGGGTCCGGGTACGAGCAGTACTTC.

The J gene is TRBJ2-7, the V gene TRBV4-1; tentatively, D is TRBD2 (6 bases). Per the germline V gene, CDR1 is MGHRA and CDR2 is YSYEKL. The CDR3 totals 16 residues. The V end lost 1 base, the J end lost 1 base, and 14 bases lay between the germline ends. CDR3 protein: CASSQGGMEGSYEQYF. CDR3 coding DNA: TGCGCCAGCAGCCAAGGGGGTATGGAGGGATCCTACGAGCAGTACTTC.

The chain has TRBV11-2 and TRBJ2-2; the match to TRBD2 covers 11 bases. The V and J ends lost 7 bases and 4 bases, in that order; junction bases with no gene match: 8. CDR1 and CDR2 from the germline V gene are SGHAT and FQNNGV. There are 16 residues in the CDR3. CDR3 in DNA: TGTGCCAGCATCAGCCTACTAGCGGGAGTCACCGGGGAGCTGTTTTTT. It encodes CASISLLAGVTGELFF.

V is TRBV4-1 and J is TRBJ2-7, with TRBD1 matching 7 bases. The CDR3 spans 16 residues. Losses at the gene ends were 0 bases for V and 0 bases for J; bases not matched to a gene: 5. Germline CDR1 MGHRA, CDR2 YSYEKL. For the CDR3, the DNA is TGCGCCAGCAGCCAAGATTCGGGACAGAGCTCCTACGAGCAGTACTTC. Protein sequence: CASSQDSGQSSYEQYF.

The chain recombines TRBV5-1 with TRBJ2-1; 10 bases line up with TRBD2. Trimming cost V 0 bases and J 14 bases; bases outside gene matches: 5. The CDR3 totals 13 residues. Germline V gene sequence: CDR1 SGHRS, CDR2 YFSETQ. The CDR3: CASSLASGGFKFF. The CDR3 DNA reads as TGCGCCAGCAGCTTGGCTAGCGGGGGATTTAAGTTCTTC.

The chain joins TRBV4-3 to TRBJ2-7; the D gene is possibly TRBD1 (5 bases). CDR3 length equals 15 residues. V lost 0 bases and J lost 6, with 15 bases in between. Germline V gives CDR1 LGHNA, CDR2 YSLEER. DNA for the CDR3: TGCGCCAGCAGCCAAGAGGGCCAGGGATCTAGCGAGCAGTACTTC. Encoded protein: CASSQEGQGSSEQYF.

V is TRBV11-1 and J is TRBJ2-3; 8 nucleotides match TRBD2. V lost 5 bases and J lost 2; bases outside the gene matches: 9. This CDR3 has 16 residues. The germline gives CDR1 SGHAT, CDR2 FQDESV (reference sequence). CDR3 protein: CASSPAGDLHTDTQYF. Here the CDR3 DNA reads TGTGCCAGCAGCCCAGCGGGAGACCTGCACACAGATACGCAGTATTTT.

The chain links TRBV5-1 to TRBJ2-5, with a weak D call TRBD2 (5 bases). The germline V gene encodes CDR1 SGHRS and CDR2 YFSETQ. V lost 4 bases to trimming and J lost 3 bases, with 10 bases between them. This CDR3 has 13 residues. The CDR3 reads CASSRTREETQYF. The CDR3 DNA reads TGCGCCAGCAGCAGAACTAGGGAAGAGACCCAGTACTTC.

The rearrangement links TRBV30 to TRBJ1-6; a possible D gene is TRBD1 (5 bases). Trimming shortened V by 6 bases and J by 4 bases, and 19 bases separated the two germline ends. CDR1 GTSNPN and CDR2 SVGIG come from the germline V gene (reference sequence). The CDR3 has 16 residues. The CDR3 is CACEGGAGRYNSPLHF. CDR3 in DNA: TGTGCCTGCGAAGGTGGGGCCGGGCGTTATAATTCACCCCTCCACTTT.

This clone was seen only a few times. J is TRBJ2-1 and V is TRBV6-6, with 9 bases lining up with TRBD1. J lost 5 bases, V lost 7 bases, and 9 bases had no gene match. The CDR3 spans 15 residues. The germline gives CDR1 MNHNY, CDR2 SVGAGI (reference sequence). The CDR3 loop is CASTDVGQGNNEQFF. The CDR3 DNA sequence: TGTGCCAGCACCGACGTGGGACAGGGAAACAATGAGCAGTTCTTC.

The rearrangement joins TRBV5-6 to TRBJ1-2; weak D call: TRBD1 (6 bases). The CDR3 has 14 amino acids. The ends were cut back, 4 bases at V and 5 bases at J, with 15 bases in the middle. The V gene's germline CDR1 is SGHDT and CDR2 YYEEEE. CDR3 bases: TGTGCCAGCAGCACCTCAGGGGTTCGGTATGGCTACACCTTC. It is translated as CASSTSGVRYGYTF.

The V and J genes are TRBV12-5 and TRBJ1-1; 11 nucleotides line up with TRBD1. V was clipped by 3 bases and J by 10 bases; unmatched bases: 7. The CDR3 consists of 14 residues. Germline values: CDR1 LGHNT, CDR2 FRNRAP. Written as DNA, the CDR3 is TGTGCTAGTGGTTTAAACCGGGACAGGGGGTCAGCTTTCTTT. The encoded protein is CASGLNRDRGSAFF.

In its sample, this clone was seen a few times. The chain employs TRBV7-2 and TRBJ1-3; 7 positions agree with TRBD1. Per germline, CDR1 SGHTA and CDR2 FQGNSA. Trimming cost V 7 bases and J 3 bases; bases outside gene matches: 9. The CDR3 extends over 15 amino acids. This CDR3 is CASNDRELYGNTIYF. The CDR3 DNA sequence: TGTGCCAGCAACGACAGGGAACTGTATGGAAACACCATATATTTT.

As to this clone: The sample has other DNA sequences that encode this CDR3 too. The chain is built from TRBV10-3 and TRBJ2-7, with 7 positions matching TRBD2. Germline V gene lookup returns CDR1 ENHRY and CDR2 SYGVKD. The CDR3 runs to 13 residues. J was trimmed by 6 bases and V by 0 bases; bases with no gene match: 2. The CDR3 loop reads CAISESGGGEQYF. The CDR3 DNA reads TGTGCCATCAGTGAGTCGGGGGGGGGCGAGCAGTACTTC.

The sample holds one count of this clone. J is TRBJ1-2 and V is TRBV12-3 or TRBV12-4, with TRBD1 matching 8 bases. The CDR3 covers 13 residues. The ends lost 3 bases at V and 8 bases at J; junction bases unmatched: 5. DNA of the CDR3: TGTGCCAGCAGTTTGCCGGACAGGGCGGGCTACACCTTC. It codes for CASSLPDRAGYTF.